The 18 T cell receptor beta chains given below trace back to one sample, sequenced in a study of blood T cell repertoires in COVID-19. Profiled with immunoSEQ multiplex PCR; TCRdb holds only in-frame clones, not every one. The data show around 270,000 clones, around nine tenths seen once. The sequenced sample consisted of peripheral blood. Source of these receptors: a man aged 35-49 years with acute or convalescent COVID-19.

The J gene is TRBJ1-2, the V gene TRBV5-1, with 8 nucleotides matching TRBD1. Germline V gene sequence: CDR1 SGHRS, CDR2 YFSETQ. V was pared by 2 bases and J by 2 bases, with 8 bases of the junction left unmatched. CDR3 length: 16 amino acids. This CDR3 is CASSLGPWTGNYGYTF. CDR3 coding DNA: TGCGCCAGCAGCTTAGGGCCTTGGACAGGGAACTATGGCTACACCTTC. Looking up the rest from reference TRBV5-1 and TRBJ1-2 gives the full variable domain: KAGVTQTPRYLIKTRGQQVTLSCSPISGHRSVSWYQQTPGQGLQFLFEYFSETQRNKGNFPGRFSGRQFSNSRSEMNVSTLELGDSALYLCASSLGPWTGNYGYTFGSGTRLTVV.

J is TRBJ2-3 and V is TRBV2, with TRBD2 matching 9 bases. V lost 9 bases, J lost 2 bases, and 3 bases stayed unmatched. The CDR3 covers 13 residues. Germline CDR1 reads SNHLY; CDR2 reads FYNNEI. The CDR3 DNA sequence: TGTGCCAGTCGACTAGCGGCCACAGATACGCAGTATTTT. This translates into CASRLAATDTQYF.

J is TRBJ2-7 and V is TRBV5-1; possibly TRBD2 for D (6 bases). Germline CDR1 is SGHRS and CDR2 is YFSETQ. The length of the CDR3 is 12 residues. V dropped 4 bases and J dropped 12 bases, with 17 bases sitting between them. CDR3 sequence (DNA): TGCGCCAGCAGCCTTGTCGGGGGTTGGACGTACTTC. The encoded protein is CASSLVGGWTYF.

The sample holds one count of this clone. The rearrangement joins TRBV6-5 to TRBJ2-3; no reliable D call. Germline V CDR1 and CDR2: MNHEY, SVGAGI. This CDR3 contains 15 residues. V was pared by 6 bases and J by 2 bases, with 15 bases between. The CDR3 DNA sequence: TGTGCCAGCAGCCCAAACTATCCCCCCACAGATACGCAGTATTTT. It encodes CASSPNYPPTDTQYF.

The chain couples TRBV6-5 to TRBJ2-3, with TRBD2 identical over 9 bases. V gave up 9 bases and J gave up 2 bases; unmatched junction bases: 9. The CDR3 is made up of 15 amino acids. Germline assignment: CDR1 MNHEY and CDR2 SVGAGI. CDR3 in DNA: TGTGCCAGTGCGGGGGGGCCGGGTCCCACAGATACGCAGTATTTT. This encodes CASAGGPGPTDTQYF.

Concerning this clone: Additional DNA sequences in this sample encode the identical CDR3. V and J are TRBV5-1 and TRBJ2-7; 9 bases are shared with TRBD1. The junction had 5 bases not matched to a gene; V was cut back by 3 bases and J by 7 bases. The length of the CDR3 is 13 residues. The germline gives CDR1 SGHRS, CDR2 YFSETQ. The CDR3 DNA is TGCGCCAGCAGCTCTGACAGGGGGAGGGAGCAGTACTTC. This gives the protein CASSSDRGREQYF.

The rearrangement joins TRBV2 to TRBJ1-2, with D maybe TRBD1 (5 bases). CDR1 and CDR2 from the germline V gene are SNHLY and FYNNEI. The germline V and J ends were trimmed by 6 bases and 6 bases, with 11 bases remaining between them. This CDR3 comprises 12 residues. DNA for the CDR3: TGTGCCAGCAGACAGGAGACAAATGGCTACACCTTC. Translated: CASRQETNGYTF.

The chain employs TRBV7-2 and TRBJ1-2, with unresolved D. The V gene's germline CDR1 is SGHTA and CDR2 FQGNSA. The CDR3 is made up of 13 amino acids. The V gene lost 2 bases and the J gene lost 8 bases, with 12 bases spanning the gap. The CDR3 reads CASSLRWGGGYTF. The CDR3 bases are TGTGCCAGCAGCTTACGTTGGGGAGGAGGCTACACCTTC.

The chain combines TRBV2 with TRBJ1-2; D not certain. CDR1 is SNHLY and CDR2 is FYNNEI in the germline V gene. The CDR3 is 13 residues long. V was pared by 0 bases and J by 7 bases, with 9 bases between. As DNA, the CDR3 is TGTGCCAGCAGTGAAGCGCGGTTCTCTGGCTACACCTTC. This encodes CASSEARFSGYTF.

The rearrangement uses TRBV5-1 and TRBJ1-2, with D maybe TRBD1 (5 bases). The CDR3 loop spans 13 amino acids. With 4 bases removed from V and 7 bases from J, the gap between germline ends came to 14 bases. Germline V gene lookup returns CDR1 SGHRS and CDR2 YFSETQ. CDR3 in amino acids: CASSSRQGSGYTF. As DNA, the CDR3 is TGCGCCAGCAGCAGCAGGCAGGGAAGTGGCTACACCTTC.

This chain joins TRBV30 and TRBJ2-2; no definite D call. Deletions cut 8 bases from V and 5 bases from J, with 15 bases between. The CDR3 length is 13 residues. CDR1 and CDR2 (germline): GTSNPN, SVGIG (reference sequence). The CDR3 here is CALRTDTTGELFF. In DNA, the CDR3 is TGTGCCCTTCGTACTGACACTACCGGGGAGCTGTTTTTT.

This clone occurred a few times. The V call is TRBV5-1, the J call TRBJ1-5; 8 nucleotides line up with TRBD1. Germline assignment: CDR1 SGHRS and CDR2 YFSETQ. J lost 0 bases, V lost 4 bases, and 3 bases had no gene match. The CDR3 contains 15 residues. The chain's CDR3 is CASSLTGDSNQPQHF. The CDR3 DNA is TGCGCCAGCAGCCTGACAGGGGATAGCAATCAGCCCCAGCATTTT.

The chain uses TRBV27 and TRBJ2-3; 8 bases fit TRBD2. The CDR3 contains 14 residues. Trimming took 5 bases from V and 7 from J; bases not matched to a gene: 8. From germline, CDR1 is MNHEY and CDR2 SMNVEV (reference sequence). CDR3 sequence reads: CASSQTGGRNTQYF. DNA of the CDR3: TGTGCCAGCAGTCAAACGGGGGGGCGAAATACGCAGTATTTT.

The J gene is TRBJ2-1, the V gene TRBV29-1, with TRBD1 as a possible D gene (5 bases). CDR1 is SQVTM, CDR2 ANQGSEA, per germline. The CDR3 totals 14 residues. V gave up 0 bases and J gave up 5 bases, with 11 bases separating them. The CDR3 here is CSVEDWQGNNEQFF. Here the CDR3 DNA reads TGCAGCGTTGAAGATTGGCAGGGAAACAATGAGCAGTTCTTC.

The V gene is TRBV29-1, the J gene TRBJ2-3, with D maybe TRBD2 (5 bases). CDR3 length equals 14 residues. CDR1 and CDR2 from the germline V gene are SQVTM and ANQGSEA. Trimming took 1 base from V and 2 from J, leaving 10 bases between them. The CDR3 here is CSVEGVGVTDTQYF. CDR3 nucleotide sequence: TGCAGCGTTGAAGGGGTCGGGGTCACAGATACGCAGTATTTT.

This sequence joins TRBV11-2 and TRBJ1-2; D perhaps matches TRBD1 (6 bases). This CDR3 is built from 15 residues. Germline CDR1 and CDR2: SGHAT and FQNNGV. Trimming took 0 bases from V and 5 from J, leaving 13 bases between them. CDR3 sequence: CASSLDSGGLYGYTF. Written as DNA, the CDR3 is TGTGCCAGCAGCTTAGATAGCGGGGGCCTATATGGCTACACCTTC.

Only one count was recorded for this clone. The chain links TRBV7-2 to TRBJ1-3, with D possibly TRBD1 on 5 matching bases. V was pared by 2 bases and J by 5 bases, with 10 bases between. Germline V lookup: CDR1 SGHTA, CDR2 FQGNSA. This CDR3 region has 14 residues. In nucleotides, the CDR3 is TGTGCCAGCAGCTTAAGCCAGGGCAGAAACACCATATATTTT. This codes for CASSLSQGRNTIYF.

This rearrangement joins TRBV12-5 to TRBJ1-1; 10 bases fit TRBD1. Trimming removed 1 base from V and 5 bases from J; junction bases left unmatched: 7. Germline values: CDR1 LGHNT, CDR2 FRNRAP. CDR3 length: 16 amino acids. Here the CDR3 DNA reads TGTGCTAGTGGTTTGGATCCCCGGACAGGGGGGACTGAAGCTTTCTTT. It is translated as CASGLDPRTGGTEAFF.